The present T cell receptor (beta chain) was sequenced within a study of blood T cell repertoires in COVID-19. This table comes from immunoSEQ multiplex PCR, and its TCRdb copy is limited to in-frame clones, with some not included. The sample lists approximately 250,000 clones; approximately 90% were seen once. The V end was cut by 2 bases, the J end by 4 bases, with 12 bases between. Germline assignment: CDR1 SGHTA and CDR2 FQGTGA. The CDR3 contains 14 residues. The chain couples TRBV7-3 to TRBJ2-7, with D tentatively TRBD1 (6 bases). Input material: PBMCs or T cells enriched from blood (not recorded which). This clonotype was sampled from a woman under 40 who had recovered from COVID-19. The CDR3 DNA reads TGTGCCAGCAGCTTATCAGGACAGCTTTACGAGCAGTACTTC. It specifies CASSLSGQLYEQYF.